This TCR beta chain originates from a study of T cells after somatic rescue of genetic block (dated by TCRdb to 2020 to 2022). Notes on the research overall: What the study looked at was long-term robustness, specifically in a T-cell system that came about through somatic rescue of a genetic block in T-cell development.

With respect to this clone: It has no known antigen specificity. Per-nucleotide qualities are absent, and no much larger clonotype sits a single base away.

Including the terminal cysteine and phenylalanine, the CDR3 comprises 16 residues. Just the 48-base CDR3 DNA is kept, in frame starting at base 1. For this chain, trimming is 7 bases at the V end and 2 bases at the J end, and the number of junction bases without a gene match is 10. Based on the germline V gene (reference sequence), the CDR1 and CDR2 sequences are MNHNY and SVGAGI. The receptor library was made with the immunoSEQ multiplex PCR assay. Sourced from immuneACCESS, this table was stored by TCRdb with only in-frame sequences that have V and J called. A share of the clones is absent; for the studies checked, an unresolved V gene accounts for under half, and the remainder has no known explanation. This sample is represented by about 12,000 clones; around 70% of them were singletons. Under 25% of the sample comes from the top ten.

The receptor was derived from a boy aged 5-17 years. The chain was built from TRBV6-6 and TRBJ2-7; a stretch of 11 junction bases matches TRBD2. Input material: peripheral blood mononuclear cells (PBMCs). The bases read TGTGCCAGCACCTGGGATTTAGCGGGGGGGCCCTACGAGCAGTACTTC. Its coded protein is CASTWDLAGGPYEQYF.